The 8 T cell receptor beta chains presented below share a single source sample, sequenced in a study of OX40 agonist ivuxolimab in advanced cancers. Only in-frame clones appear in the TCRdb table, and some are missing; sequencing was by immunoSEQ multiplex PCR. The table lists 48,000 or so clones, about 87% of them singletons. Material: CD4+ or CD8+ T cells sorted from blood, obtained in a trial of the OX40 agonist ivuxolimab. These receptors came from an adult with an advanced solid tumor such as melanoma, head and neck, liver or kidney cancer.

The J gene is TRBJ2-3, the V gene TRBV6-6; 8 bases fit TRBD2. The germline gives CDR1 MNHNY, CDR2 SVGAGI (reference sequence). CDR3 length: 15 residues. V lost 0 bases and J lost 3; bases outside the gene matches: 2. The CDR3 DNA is TGTGCCAGCAGTTACTCAGCGGGGGAGACAGATACGCAGTATTTT. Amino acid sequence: CASSYSAGETDTQYF.

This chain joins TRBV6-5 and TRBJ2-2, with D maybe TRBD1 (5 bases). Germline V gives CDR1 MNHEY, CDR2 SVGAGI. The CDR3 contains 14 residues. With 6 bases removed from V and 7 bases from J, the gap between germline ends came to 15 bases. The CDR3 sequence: CASSMRLGDGELFF. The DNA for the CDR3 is TGTGCCAGCAGCATGAGGTTAGGGGACGGGGAGCTGTTTTTT.

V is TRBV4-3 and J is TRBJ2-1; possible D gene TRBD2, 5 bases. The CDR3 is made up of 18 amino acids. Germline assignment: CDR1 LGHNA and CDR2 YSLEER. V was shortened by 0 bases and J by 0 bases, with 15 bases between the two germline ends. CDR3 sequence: CASSQDTGLLSSYNEQFF. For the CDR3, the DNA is TGCGCCAGCAGCCAAGATACCGGACTCCTTAGCTCCTACAATGAGCAGTTCTTC.

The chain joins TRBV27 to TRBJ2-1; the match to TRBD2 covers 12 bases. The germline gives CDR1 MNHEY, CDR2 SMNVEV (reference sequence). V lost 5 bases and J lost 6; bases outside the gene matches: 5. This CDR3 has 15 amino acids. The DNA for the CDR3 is TGTGCCAGCAGTATTCTAGCGGGGGGGCTCAATGAGCAGTTCTTC. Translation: CASSILAGGLNEQFF.

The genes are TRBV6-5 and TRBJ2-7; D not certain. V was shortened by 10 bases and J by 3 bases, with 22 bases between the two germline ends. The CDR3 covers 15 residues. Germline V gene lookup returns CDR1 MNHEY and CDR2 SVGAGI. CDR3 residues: CAINPGRPHVYEQYF. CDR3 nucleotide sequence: TGTGCCATAAACCCCGGACGTCCCCATGTCTACGAGCAGTACTTC.

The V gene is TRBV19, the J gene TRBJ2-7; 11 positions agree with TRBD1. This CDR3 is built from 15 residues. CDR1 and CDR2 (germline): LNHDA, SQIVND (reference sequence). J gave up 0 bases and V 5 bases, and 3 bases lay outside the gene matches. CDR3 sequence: CASSPGTGGSYEQYF. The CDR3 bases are TGTGCCAGTAGTCCCGGGACAGGGGGCTCCTACGAGCAGTACTTC.

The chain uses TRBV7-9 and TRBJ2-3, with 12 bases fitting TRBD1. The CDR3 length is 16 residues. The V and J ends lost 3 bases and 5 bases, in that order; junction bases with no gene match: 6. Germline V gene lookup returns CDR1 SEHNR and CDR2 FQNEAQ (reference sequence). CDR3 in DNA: TGTGCCAGCAGCTTCCCGGGACAGGGGGCCGGAGATACGCAGTATTTT. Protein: CASSFPGQGAGDTQYF. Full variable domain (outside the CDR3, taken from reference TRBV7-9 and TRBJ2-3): DTGVSQNPRHKITKRGQNVTFRCDPISEHNRLYWYRQTLGQGPEFLTYFQNEAQLEKSRLLSDRFSAERPKGSFSTLEIQRTEQGDSAMYLCASSFPGQGAGDTQYFGPGTRLTVL.

This CDR3 is CASSYLGGDYEQYF. The CDR3 bases are TGTGCCAGCAGTTACTTGGGGGGGGACTACGAGCAGTACTTC. V usage is TRBV6-6 and J usage is TRBJ2-7; TRBD2 matches 7 bases. CDR3 length: 14 amino acids. V lost 1 base and J lost 3; bases outside the gene matches: 3. CDR1 is MNHNY, CDR2 SVGAGI, per germline (reference sequence).